This T cell receptor (beta chain) was sequenced for a study of blood T cells in healthy people across ages. For the study at large: Template switching recovered approximately one barcoded beta molecule for every two T cells. Study observations and caveats: It was held that diversity estimates obtained from one million T cells represented underestimates.

This clonotype occurred a few times. Its antigen is as yet unknown. The second PCR ran about 7 to 12 cycles with a sample-barcoded 5' primer and J-beta primers. Each cDNA molecule received a tag from a template-switch adaptor that had 12 random nucleotides. One entry per CDR3 protein, called by TCRdb with MiXCR from the 5' RACE reads. Of hundreds of thousands of distinct CDR3 sequences in the sample, more than 50% are singletons; the top ten hold under 30%. The trim removed 0 bases at V and 7 bases at J, leaving 6 bases unmatched. The germline CDR1 and CDR2 sequences are SEHNR and FQNEAQ (reference sequence). The CDR3 totals 16 residues.

The clonotype was recovered from a middle-aged man in good health. This chain links TRBV7-9 with TRBJ1-6, with TRBD1 identical over 7 bases. The sequencing sample was made of blood. This chain's CDR3 is CASSLAGGTDNSPLHF. CDR3 coding DNA: TGTGCCAGCAGCTTAGCAGGGGGCACGGACAATTCACCCCTCCACTTT.